The subject of this entry is one TCR beta chain. V shed 5 bases and J shed 3 bases, with 14 bases lying between them. The CDR3 extends over 14 amino acids. Per the germline V gene, CDR1 is KGHSH and CDR2 is LQKENI. The data were taken from a study of blood T cell repertoires in COVID-19. About the research overall: Material from acute and convalescent COVID-19 was sourced from the United States, Italy and Spain. Sources were T cells, B-cell-depleted T cells, or PBMCs; the material itself was cDNA or gDNA.

Donors in Cohort 3 counted as recovered after two negative PCRs, clearance, or symptom resolution. In the original analysis: Cell counts per sample came from amplifying reference gene primers. Assay used: immunoSEQ multiplex PCR; TCRdb lists only in-frame clones, some missing. D and trimming were read from the DNA, whereas the V and J calls and clone size are those reported in that table. The sample holds 110,000 to 150,000 clones, around four fifths seen once. The source is a woman aged 50 to 60 who had recovered from COVID-19. The chain combines TRBV18 with TRBJ2-7, with D maybe TRBD1 (6 bases). The sample was PBMCs or T cells enriched from blood (not recorded which). CDR3 region: CASSTTGQGYEQYF. The CDR3 DNA is TGTGCCAGCTCAACTACGGGACAAGGCTACGAGCAGTACTTC.